This TCR beta chain was captured by sequencing in a study of CD8 T cells in Susac syndrome. TEMRA cells were enriched by FACS, and CD4+ and CD8+ T cells were negatively isolated. CDR3 length equals 15 residues. Trimming cost V 3 bases and J 2 bases, with 13 bases left between them. Germline assignment: CDR1 MNHEY and CDR2 SVGAGI. Whole-study results and caveats: CD4+ T cell repertoires in Susac syndrome lacked clonal expansion.

Reverse transcription of roughly 0.45 to 1 ug RNA was performed with random hexamers. Amplification of TCR beta CDR3 by immunoSEQ multiplex PCR spanned 54 Vbeta and 13 Jbeta. TCRdb re-called the immunoSEQ multiplex PCR reads with MiXCR, one entry per CDR3 protein. The sample carries about 94,000 distinct CDR3 sequences, 85% to 95% recorded once. Turning to this clonotype: Its specificity is unknown.

The sample was CD4+ T cells from PBMCs. The clonotype comes from a human donor with Susac syndrome. The V gene is TRBV6-5, the J gene TRBJ1-1, with no clear D. Written as DNA, the CDR3 is TGTGCCAGCAGTTATGTTACGACGAACAACACTGAAGCTTTCTTT. Amino acids: CASSYVTTNNTEAFF.